This T cell receptor beta chain was found in a study of response to subunit inactivated influenza vaccine. Study results and caveats: Researchers suggested that each seasonal influenza vaccination recruits few new T cells.

Using its own MiXCR run on the RT-PCR reads, TCRdb lists one record per CDR3 protein. Among hundreds of thousands of distinct CDR3 sequences listed, approximately 7.7% were seen once. The sample holds a few counts of this clonotype. The antigen remains unidentified. The germline V gene has CDR1 SEHNR and CDR2 FQNEAQ (reference sequence). There are 11 residues in the CDR3. The sequences come from PBMCs from blood, collected roughly 24 months after vaccination. The sequence was obtained from a man between 50 and 70 years old who received an inactivated influenza vaccine. This sequence joins TRBV7-9 and TRBJ2-2; no clear D. The chain's CDR3 is CALGNTGELFF. The CDR3 DNA follows: TGTGCACTCGGGAACACCGGGGAGCTGTTTTTT.